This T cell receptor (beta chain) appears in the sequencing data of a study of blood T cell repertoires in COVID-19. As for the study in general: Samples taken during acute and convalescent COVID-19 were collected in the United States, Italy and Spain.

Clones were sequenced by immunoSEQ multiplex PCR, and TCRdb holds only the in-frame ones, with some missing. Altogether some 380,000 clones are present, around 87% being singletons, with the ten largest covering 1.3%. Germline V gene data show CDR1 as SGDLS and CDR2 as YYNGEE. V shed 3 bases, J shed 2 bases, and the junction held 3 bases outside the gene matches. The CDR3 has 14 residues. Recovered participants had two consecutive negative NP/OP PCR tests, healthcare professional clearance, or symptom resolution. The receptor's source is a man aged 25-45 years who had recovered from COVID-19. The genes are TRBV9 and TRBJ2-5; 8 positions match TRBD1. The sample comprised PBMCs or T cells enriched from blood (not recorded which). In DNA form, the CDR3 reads TGTGCCAGCAGCGGACAGGGGAATCAAGAGACCCAGTACTTC. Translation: CASSGQGNQETQYF.